This T cell receptor beta chain was documented in a study of T cells expressing NK-cell markers. Study background: The authors derived TCR beta repertoires from sorted CD3+CD56+NKG2C+, CD3+CD56+NKG2C- and CD3+CD56-NKG2C+ T cells. Broader study findings: Dominant NKG2C+ clonotypes made up about 1.0-7.5% of CD8+ T cells in roughly 6 donors.

TCRdb re-called the 5' RACE reads and catalogs CDR3 proteins one per entry, DNA excluded. The sample holds 400,000 or so distinct CDR3 sequences. Germline CDR1 DFQATT, CDR2 SNEGSKA (reference sequence). The CDR3 totals 14 residues. Comment on this clonotype: Its antigen is unidentified.

The chain has TRBV20-1 and TRBJ1-6; no DNA is available, so the TRBD1 call from TCRdb remains unchecked. The origin of this receptor is a woman aged 45-60 years in good health. Material: blood T cells: a sorted CD56 or NKG2C T cell subset, CD4+ or CD8+ T cells, or bulk PBMC T cells (not recorded which). The CDR3 is CSARPPPGNSPLHF.